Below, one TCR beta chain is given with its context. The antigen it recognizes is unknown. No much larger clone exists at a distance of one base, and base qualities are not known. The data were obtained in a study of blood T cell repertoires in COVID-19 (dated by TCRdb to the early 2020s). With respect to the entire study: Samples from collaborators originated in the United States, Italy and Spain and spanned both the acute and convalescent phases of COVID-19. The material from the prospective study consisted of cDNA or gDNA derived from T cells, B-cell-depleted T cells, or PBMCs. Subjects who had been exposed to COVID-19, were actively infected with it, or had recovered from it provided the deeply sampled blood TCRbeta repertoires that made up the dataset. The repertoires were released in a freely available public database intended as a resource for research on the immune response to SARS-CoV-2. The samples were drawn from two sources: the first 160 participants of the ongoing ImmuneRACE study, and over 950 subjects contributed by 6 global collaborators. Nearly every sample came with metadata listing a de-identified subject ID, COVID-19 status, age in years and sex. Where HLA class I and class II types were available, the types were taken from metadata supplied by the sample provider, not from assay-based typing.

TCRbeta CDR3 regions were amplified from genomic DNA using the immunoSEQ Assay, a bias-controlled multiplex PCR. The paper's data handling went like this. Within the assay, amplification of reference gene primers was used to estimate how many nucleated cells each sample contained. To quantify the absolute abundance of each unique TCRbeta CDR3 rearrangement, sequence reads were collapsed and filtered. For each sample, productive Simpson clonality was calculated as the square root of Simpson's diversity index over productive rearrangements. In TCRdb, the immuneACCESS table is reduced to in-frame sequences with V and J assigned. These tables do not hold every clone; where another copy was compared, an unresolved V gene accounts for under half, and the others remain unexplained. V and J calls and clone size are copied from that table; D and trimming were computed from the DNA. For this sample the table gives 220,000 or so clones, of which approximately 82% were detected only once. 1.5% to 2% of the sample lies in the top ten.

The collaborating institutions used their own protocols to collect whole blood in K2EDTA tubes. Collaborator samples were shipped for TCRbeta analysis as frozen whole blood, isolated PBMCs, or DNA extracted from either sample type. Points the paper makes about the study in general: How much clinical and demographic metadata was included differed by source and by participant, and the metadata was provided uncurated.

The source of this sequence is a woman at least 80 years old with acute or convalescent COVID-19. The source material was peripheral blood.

The sequence in DNA is TGTGCCAGCAGATCCAGGGAAACGGTTTCACCCCTCCACTTT. Translated, this gives CASRSRETVSPLHF. The chain uses TRBV6-5 and TRBJ1-6; TRBD1 is possibly the D segment (5 matching bases). The germline ends are 15 bases apart after V is trimmed by 6 bases and J by 9 bases. Sequences MNHEY (CDR1) and SVGAGI (CDR2) are obtained from the germline V gene. The CDR3 numbers 14 residues from cysteine through phenylalanine. CDR3 DNA is the only sequence kept; it has 42 bases, read in frame from the first base.